This T cell receptor (beta chain) stems from a study of cytomegalovirus exposure and HLA in healthy donors. Trimming stripped 3 bases from V and 0 bases from J, with 12 bases between. The CDR3 is made up of 16 amino acids. Germline loops: CDR1 GTSNPN, CDR2 SVGIG (reference sequence). This clone was seen a few times. The PCR ran on 60 Vbeta and 13 Jbeta primers. Assay used: immunoSEQ multiplex PCR; TCRdb lists only in-frame clones, some missing. The sample consists of under 110,000 clones, 60% to 80% of them appearing once. The chain recombines TRBV30 with TRBJ2-6; the D gene is possibly TRBD1 (5 bases). Sequencing input: PBMCs. The receptor's source is a female donor in good health and CMV-seronegative. The CDR3 loop reads CAWRNTGSSGANVLTF. DNA of the CDR3: TGTGCCTGGAGGAACACAGGTAGCTCTGGGGCCAACGTCCTGACTTTC. The entire variable domain, with the rest obtained from reference TRBV30 and TRBJ2-6, is as follows: SQTIHQWPATLVQPVGSPLSLECTVEGTSNPNLYWYRQAAGRGLQLLFYSVGIGQISSEVPQNLSASRPQDRQFILSSKKLLLSDSGFYLCAWRNTGSSGANVLTFGAGSRLTVL.